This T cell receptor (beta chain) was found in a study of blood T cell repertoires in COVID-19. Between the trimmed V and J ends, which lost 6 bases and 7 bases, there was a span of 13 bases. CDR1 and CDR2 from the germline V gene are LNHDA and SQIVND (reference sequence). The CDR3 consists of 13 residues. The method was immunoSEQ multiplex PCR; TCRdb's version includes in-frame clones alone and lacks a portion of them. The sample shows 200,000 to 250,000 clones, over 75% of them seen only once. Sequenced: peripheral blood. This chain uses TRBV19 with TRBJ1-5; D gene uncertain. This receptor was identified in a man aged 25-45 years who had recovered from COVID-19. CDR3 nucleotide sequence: TGTGCCAGTAGACTGACACCACAACAGCCCCAGCATTTT. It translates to CASRLTPQQPQHF.